This record looks at one T cell receptor (beta chain) sequence and its context. Its target is unknown. Trimming removed 5 bases from V and 0 bases from J; junction bases left unmatched: 12. The CDR3 runs to 19 residues. Germline V gives CDR1 SGHVS, CDR2 FQNEAQ. The entirety of the isolated RNA underwent reverse transcription, so expressed TCRB transcripts were sequenced. Assay used: immunoSEQ multiplex PCR; TCRdb lists only in-frame clones, some missing. Altogether 60,000 to 75,000 clones are present, 59% being singletons, with the ten largest covering 2% to 2.5%. The sample originates from a study of beta chain features in type 1 diabetes. Overall study context: Healthy donors and patients had similar age, gender and cell yields. Whole-study results and caveats: In patients and controls equally, PCR might favor templates that are shorter.

The TCR comes from a young woman in good health. The sequenced material came from Tregs from blood. V and J are TRBV7-8 and TRBJ2-1, with TRBD1 matching 11 bases. The CDR3: CASSLRTGGGIGSYNEQFF. The CDR3 bases are TGTGCCAGCAGCCTCCGGACAGGGGGCGGGATCGGCTCCTACAATGAGCAGTTCTTC.